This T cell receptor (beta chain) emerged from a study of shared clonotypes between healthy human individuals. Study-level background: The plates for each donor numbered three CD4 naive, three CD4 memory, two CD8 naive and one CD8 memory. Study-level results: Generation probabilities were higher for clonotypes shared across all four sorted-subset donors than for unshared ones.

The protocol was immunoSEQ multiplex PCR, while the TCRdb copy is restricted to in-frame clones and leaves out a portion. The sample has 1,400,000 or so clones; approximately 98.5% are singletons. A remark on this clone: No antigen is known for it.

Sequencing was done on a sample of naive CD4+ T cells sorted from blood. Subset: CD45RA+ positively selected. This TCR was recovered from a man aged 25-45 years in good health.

In DNA, the CDR3 is TGTGCCAGCAGCTCGACCCACGAGCAGTACTTC. It specifies CASSSTHEQYF. The chain combines TRBV5-4 with TRBJ2-7; D ambiguous. CDR1 and CDR2 (germline): SGHNT, YYREEE (reference sequence). The V gene lost 3 bases and the J gene lost 5 bases, with 6 bases spanning the gap. This CDR3 has 11 amino acids.